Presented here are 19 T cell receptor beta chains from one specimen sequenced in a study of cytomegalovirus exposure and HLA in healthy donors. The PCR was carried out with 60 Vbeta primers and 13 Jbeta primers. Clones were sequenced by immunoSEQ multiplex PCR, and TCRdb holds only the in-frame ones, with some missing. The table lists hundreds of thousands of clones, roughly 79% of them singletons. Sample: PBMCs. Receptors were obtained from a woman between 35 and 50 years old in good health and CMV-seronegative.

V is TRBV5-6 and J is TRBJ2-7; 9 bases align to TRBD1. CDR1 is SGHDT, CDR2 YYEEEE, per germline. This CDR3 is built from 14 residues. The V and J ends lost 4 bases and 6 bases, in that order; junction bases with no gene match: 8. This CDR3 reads CASSPTGGFREQYF. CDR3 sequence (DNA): TGTGCCAGCAGCCCTACAGGGGGCTTTCGCGAGCAGTACTTC. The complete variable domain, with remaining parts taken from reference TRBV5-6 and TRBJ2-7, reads DAGVTQSPTHLIKTRGQQVTLRCSPKSGHDTVSWYQQALGQGPQFIFQYYEEEERQRGNFPDRFSGHQFPNYSSELNVNALLLGDSALYLCASSPTGGFREQYFGPGTRLTVT.

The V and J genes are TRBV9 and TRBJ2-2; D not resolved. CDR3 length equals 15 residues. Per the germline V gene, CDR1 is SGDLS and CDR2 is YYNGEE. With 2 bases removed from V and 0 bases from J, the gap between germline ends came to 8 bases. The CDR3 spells CASSVDNANTGELFF. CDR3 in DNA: TGTGCCAGCAGCGTCGACAACGCGAACACCGGGGAGCTGTTTTTT.

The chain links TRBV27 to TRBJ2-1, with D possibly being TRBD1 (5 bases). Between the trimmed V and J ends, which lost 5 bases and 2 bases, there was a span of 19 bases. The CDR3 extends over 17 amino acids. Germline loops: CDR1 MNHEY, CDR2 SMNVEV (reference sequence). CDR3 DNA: TGTGCCAGCAGTCAGCCTCCGCAGGGTGCGGCCTACAATGAGCAGTTCTTC. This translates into CASSQPPQGAAYNEQFF.

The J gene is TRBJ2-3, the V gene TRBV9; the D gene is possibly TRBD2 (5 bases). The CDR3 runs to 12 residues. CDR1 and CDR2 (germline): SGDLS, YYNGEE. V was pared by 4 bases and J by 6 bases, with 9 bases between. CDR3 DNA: TGTGCCAGCAGCCGACCGGGGGATACGCAGTATTTT. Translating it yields CASSRPGDTQYF.

CDR3 sequence: CASLYRALSYEQYF. CDR3 sequence (DNA): TGTGCCAGCCTCTACAGGGCGCTCTCCTACGAGCAGTACTTC. The gene calls are TRBV2 and TRBJ2-7; TRBD1 might be the D (6 bases). The CDR3 is 14 residues long. Germline values: CDR1 SNHLY, CDR2 FYNNEI. The germline V and J ends were trimmed by 8 bases and 0 bases, with 14 bases remaining between them.

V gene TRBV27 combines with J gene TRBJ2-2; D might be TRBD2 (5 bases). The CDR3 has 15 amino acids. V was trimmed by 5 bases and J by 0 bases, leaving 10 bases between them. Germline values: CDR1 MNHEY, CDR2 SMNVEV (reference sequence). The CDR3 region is CASSRRGSNTGELFF. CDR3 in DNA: TGTGCCAGCAGTCGTCGAGGGTCGAACACCGGGGAGCTGTTTTTT.

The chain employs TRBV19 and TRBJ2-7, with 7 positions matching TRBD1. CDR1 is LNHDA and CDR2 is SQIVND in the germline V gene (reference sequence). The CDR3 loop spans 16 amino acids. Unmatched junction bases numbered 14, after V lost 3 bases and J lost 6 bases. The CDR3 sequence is CASSIHDRASKTEQYF. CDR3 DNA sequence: TGTGCCAGTAGTATCCACGACAGGGCCTCCAAAACCGAGCAGTACTTC.

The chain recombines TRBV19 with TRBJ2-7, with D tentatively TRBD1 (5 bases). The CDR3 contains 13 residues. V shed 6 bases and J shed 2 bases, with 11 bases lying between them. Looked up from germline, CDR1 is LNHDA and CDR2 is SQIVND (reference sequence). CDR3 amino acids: CASSPRQTYEQYF. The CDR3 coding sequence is TGTGCCAGTAGCCCTAGACAGACCTACGAGCAGTACTTC.

The CDR3 spells CATGQGPNTEAFF. Here the CDR3 DNA reads TGCGCCACGGGACAGGGACCTAACACTGAAGCTTTCTTT. V gene TRBV10-2 combines with J gene TRBJ1-1; 9 bases match TRBD1. The length of the CDR3 is 13 residues. Per the germline V gene, CDR1 is WSHSY and CDR2 is SAAADI. The V gene end was trimmed by 10 bases and the J gene end by 2 bases; junction bases not matched to a gene: 5.

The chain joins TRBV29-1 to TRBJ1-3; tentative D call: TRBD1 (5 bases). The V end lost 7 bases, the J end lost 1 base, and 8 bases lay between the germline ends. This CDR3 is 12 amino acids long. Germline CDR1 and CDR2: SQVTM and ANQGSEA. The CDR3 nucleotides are TGCAGCGCAAGGACATCTGGAAACACCATATATTTT. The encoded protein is CSARTSGNTIYF.

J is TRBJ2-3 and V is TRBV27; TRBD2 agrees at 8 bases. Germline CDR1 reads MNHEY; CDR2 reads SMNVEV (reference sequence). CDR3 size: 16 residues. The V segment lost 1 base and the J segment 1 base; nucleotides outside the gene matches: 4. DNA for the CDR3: TGTGCCAGCAGTTTATTAGCGACTAGCGGCACAGATACGCAGTATTTT. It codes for CASSLLATSGTDTQYF.

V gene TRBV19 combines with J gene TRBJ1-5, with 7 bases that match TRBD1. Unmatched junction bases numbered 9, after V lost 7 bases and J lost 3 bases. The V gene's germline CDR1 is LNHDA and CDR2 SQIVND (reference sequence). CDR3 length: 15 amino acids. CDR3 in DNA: TGTGCCAGTACCAAAGACGACAGGGTCAATCAGCCCCAGCATTTT. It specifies CASTKDDRVNQPQHF.

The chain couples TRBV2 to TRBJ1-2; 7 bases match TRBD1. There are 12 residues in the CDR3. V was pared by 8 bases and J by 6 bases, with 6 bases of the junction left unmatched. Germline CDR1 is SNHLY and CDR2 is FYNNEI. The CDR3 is CASVRTGDGYTF. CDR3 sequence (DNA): TGTGCCAGCGTTCGCACAGGGGATGGCTACACCTTC.

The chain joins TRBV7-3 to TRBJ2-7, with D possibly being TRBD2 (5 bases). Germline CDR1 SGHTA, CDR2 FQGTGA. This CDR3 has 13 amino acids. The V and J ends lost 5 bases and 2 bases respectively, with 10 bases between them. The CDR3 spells CASSTTGAYEQYF. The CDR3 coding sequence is TGTGCCAGCAGCACTACCGGGGCCTACGAGCAGTACTTC.

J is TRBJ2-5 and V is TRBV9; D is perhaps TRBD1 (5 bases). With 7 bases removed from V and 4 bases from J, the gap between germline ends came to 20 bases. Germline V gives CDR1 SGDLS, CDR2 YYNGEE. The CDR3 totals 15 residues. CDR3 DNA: TGTGCCAGCGGCCCGCAGGGTAATTACATAGAGACCCAGTACTTC. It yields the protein CASGPQGNYIETQYF.

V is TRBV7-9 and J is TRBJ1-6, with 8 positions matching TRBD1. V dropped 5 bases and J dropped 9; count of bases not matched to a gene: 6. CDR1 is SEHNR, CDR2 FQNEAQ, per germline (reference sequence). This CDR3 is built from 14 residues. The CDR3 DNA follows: TGTGCCAGCAGCCTGGGACAGGTGGGTTCACCCCTCCACTTT. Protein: CASSLGQVGSPLHF.

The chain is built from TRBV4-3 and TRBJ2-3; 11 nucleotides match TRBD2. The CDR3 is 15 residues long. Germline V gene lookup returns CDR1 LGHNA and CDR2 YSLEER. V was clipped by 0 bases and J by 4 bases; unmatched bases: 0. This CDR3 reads CASSQEGLAADTQYF. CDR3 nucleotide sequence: TGCGCCAGCAGCCAAGAGGGACTAGCGGCAGATACGCAGTATTTT.

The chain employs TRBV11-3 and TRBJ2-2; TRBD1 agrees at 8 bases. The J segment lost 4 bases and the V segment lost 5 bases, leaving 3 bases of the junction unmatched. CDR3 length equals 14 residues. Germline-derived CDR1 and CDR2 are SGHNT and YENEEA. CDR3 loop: CASSNRGATGELFF. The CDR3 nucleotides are TGTGCCAGCAGCAACAGGGGGGCCACCGGGGAGCTGTTTTTT.

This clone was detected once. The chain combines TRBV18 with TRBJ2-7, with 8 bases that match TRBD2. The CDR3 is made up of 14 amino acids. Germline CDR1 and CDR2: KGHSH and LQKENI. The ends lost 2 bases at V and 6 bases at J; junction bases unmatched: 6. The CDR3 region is CASSPGTRVGEQYF. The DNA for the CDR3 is TGTGCCAGCTCACCAGGGACTAGGGTTGGCGAGCAGTACTTC.